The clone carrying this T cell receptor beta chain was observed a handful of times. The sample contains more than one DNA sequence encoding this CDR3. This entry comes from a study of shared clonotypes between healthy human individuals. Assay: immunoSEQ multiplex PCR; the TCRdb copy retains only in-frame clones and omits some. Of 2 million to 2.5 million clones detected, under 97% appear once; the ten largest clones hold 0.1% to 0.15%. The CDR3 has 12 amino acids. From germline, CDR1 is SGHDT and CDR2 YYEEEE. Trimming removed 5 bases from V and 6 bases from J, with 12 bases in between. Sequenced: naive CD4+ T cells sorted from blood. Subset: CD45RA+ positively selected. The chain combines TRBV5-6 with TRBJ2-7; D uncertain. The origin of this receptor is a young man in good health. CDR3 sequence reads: CASSLDLGEQYF. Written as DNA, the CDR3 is TGTGCCAGCAGTCTAGATTTAGGCGAGCAGTACTTC.